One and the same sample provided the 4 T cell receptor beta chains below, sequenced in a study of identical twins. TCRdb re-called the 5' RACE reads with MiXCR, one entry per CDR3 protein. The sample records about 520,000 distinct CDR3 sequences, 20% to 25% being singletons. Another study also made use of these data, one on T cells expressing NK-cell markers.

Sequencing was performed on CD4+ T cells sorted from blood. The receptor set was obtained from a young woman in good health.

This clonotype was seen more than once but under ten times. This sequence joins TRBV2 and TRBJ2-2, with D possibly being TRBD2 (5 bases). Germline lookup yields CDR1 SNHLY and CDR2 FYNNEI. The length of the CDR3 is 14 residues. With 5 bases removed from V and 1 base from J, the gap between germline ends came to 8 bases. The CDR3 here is CASSRSENTGELFF. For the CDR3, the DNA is TGTGCCAGCAGTCGTAGCGAGAACACCGGGGAGCTGTTTTTT.

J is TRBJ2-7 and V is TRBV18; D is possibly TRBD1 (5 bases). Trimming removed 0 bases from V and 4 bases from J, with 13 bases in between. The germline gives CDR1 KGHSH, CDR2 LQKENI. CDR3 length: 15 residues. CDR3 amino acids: CASSPPGQGWYEQYF. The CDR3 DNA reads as TGTGCCAGCTCACCACCCGGGCAGGGATGGTACGAGCAGTACTTC.

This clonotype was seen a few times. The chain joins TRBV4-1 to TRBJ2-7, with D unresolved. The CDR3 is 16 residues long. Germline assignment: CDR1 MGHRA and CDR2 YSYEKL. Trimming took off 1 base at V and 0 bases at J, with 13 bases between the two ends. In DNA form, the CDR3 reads TGCGCCAGCAGCCAAGTTCCGGGCGAACTCTCCTACGAGCAGTACTTC. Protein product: CASSQVPGELSYEQYF.

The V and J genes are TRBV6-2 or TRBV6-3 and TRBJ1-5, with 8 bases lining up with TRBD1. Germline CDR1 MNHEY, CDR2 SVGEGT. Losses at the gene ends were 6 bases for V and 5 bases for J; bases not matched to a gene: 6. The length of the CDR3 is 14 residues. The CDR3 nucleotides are TGTGCCAGCAGGGCCAGGGGGCTTCATCAGCCCCAGCATTTT. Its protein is CASRARGLHQPQHF.